Listed below are T cell receptor beta chains from one sample, sequenced in a study of Graves' ophthalmopathy and Graves' hyperthyroidism. TCRdb called the multiplex PCR reads again in MiXCR, with one record for every CDR3 protein. This sample has about 400,000 distinct CDR3 sequences, with approximately 15% found just once. Sequences were obtained from peripheral blood. These receptors all stem from a woman under 30 with stable Graves' hyperthyroidism. The CDR3 runs from the conserved cysteine through the conserved F or W. The D gene is left open where the match is weak. Expanded clones get a size class; other rows say once, few or many, or leave the size out.

j_call	v_call	d_call	clone_size	cdr3_aa	cdr3_nt
TRBJ2-7	TRBV7-2	TRBD2	many	CASSLLAGSVEQYF	TGTGCCAGCAGCTTACTAGCGGGGTCTGTCGAGCAGTACTTC
TRBJ2-7	TRBV12-3/TRBV12-4	.	many	CASSPRQGASEQYF	TGTGCCAGCAGTCCCCGACAAGGGGCGAGTGAGCAGTACTTC
TRBJ1-5	TRBV18	.	.	CASSPPITRGQGDSNQPQHF	TGTGCCAGCTCACCACCTATCACCCGGGGTCAAGGCGATAGCAATCAGCCCCAGCATTTT
TRBJ1-1	TRBV12-3/TRBV12-4	.	many	CASSRSDLDAEAFF	TGTGCCAGCAGCCGCTCTGACCTGGACGCTGAAGCTTTCTTT
TRBJ2-7	TRBV10-3	TRBD1	many	CAISESKGAAQQYF	TGTGCCATCAGTGAGAGTAAGGGGGCGGCGCAGCAGTACTTC
TRBJ1-5	TRBV7-8	.	many	CASSPYTGPNQPQHF	TGTGCCAGCAGCCCCTACACAGGCCCCAATCAGCCCCAGCATTTT
TRBJ1-6	TRBV18	TRBD1	many	CASSKDRNGSPLHF	TGTGCCAGCTCGAAGGACAGGAACGGGTCACCCCTCCACTTT
TRBJ1-5	TRBV7-9	.	.	CASSFSSAGNQPQHF	TGTGCCAGCAGCTTCTCCTCCGCTGGCAATCAGCCCCAGCATTTT
TRBJ1-1	TRBV20-1	.	many	CSATTANTEAFF	TGCAGTGCTACGACTGCGAACACTGAAGCTTTCTTT
TRBJ2-5	TRBV18	.	many	CASSPPAGAETQYF	TGTGCCAGCTCACCACCGGCAGGGGCGGAGACCCAGTACTTC
TRBJ1-5	TRBV6-2/TRBV6-3	TRBD1	many	CASSYIGGQGNQPQHF	TGTGCCAGCAGTTACATCGGAGGACAGGGCAATCAGCCCCAGCATTTT
TRBJ2-5	TRBV6-2/TRBV6-3	TRBD1	many	CASTRATGTETQYF	TGTGCCAGCACCCGGGCGACAGGGACAGAGACCCAGTACTTC
TRBJ2-7	TRBV24-1	TRBD1	many	CATSDPRDSYEQYF	TGTGCCACCAGTGATCCCCGGGACAGCTACGAGCAGTACTTC
TRBJ2-6	TRBV6-2/TRBV6-3	TRBD1	many	CASSYRQGFISGANVLTF	TGTGCCAGCAGTTACCGACAGGGGTTTATCTCTGGGGCCAACGTCCTGACTTTC
TRBJ1-5	TRBV10-2	TRBD1	many	CASSAGTGAHQPQHF	TGCGCCAGCAGCGCCGGAACAGGGGCGCATCAGCCCCAGCATTTT
TRBJ2-2	TRBV11-2	TRBD1	.	CASSLTYRGTGELFF	TGTGCCAGCAGCCTGACATACAGGGGAACCGGGGAGCTGTTTTTT
TRBJ1-2	TRBV7-8	.	few	CASTPRETIYGYTF	TGTGCCAGCACCCCAAGGGAGACGATCTATGGCTACACCTTC
TRBJ2-7	TRBV7-2	.	many	CASSPLHEQYF	TGTGCCAGCAGCCCGTTGCACGAGCAGTACTTC
TRBJ1-5	TRBV12-3/TRBV12-4	.	many	CASSSDVAGNQPQHF	TGTGCCAGCAGCTCAGACGTGGCCGGCAATCAGCCCCAGCATTTT
TRBJ2-7	TRBV6-2/TRBV6-3	TRBD1	many	CASIPDRGPYEQYF	TGTGCCAGCATCCCAGACAGGGGGCCCTACGAGCAGTACTTC
TRBJ2-4	TRBV28	.	many	CASSLISSGIQYF	TGTGCCAGCAGTTTGATCAGTTCAGGAATTCAGTACTTC
TRBJ1-5	TRBV15	.	many	CATSRGPGAPGPQHF	TGTGCCACCAGCAGAGGGCCAGGCGCCCCGGGTCCCCAGCATTTT
TRBJ2-7	TRBV5-1	.	many	CASSLLGHTYEQYF	TGCGCCAGCAGCTTACTAGGACACACCTACGAGCAGTACTTC
TRBJ1-6	TRBV6-1	.	few	CASSRGVMNSPLHF	TGTGCCAGCAGTCGTGGGGTAATGAATTCACCCCTCCACTTT
TRBJ1-2	TRBV19	.	once	CASSYPTTGNRHTF	TGTGCCAGCAGCTACCCAACTACAGGAAATCGGCACACCTTC
TRBJ1-2	TRBV5-1	TRBD1	.	CASSFGGQGGGYTF	TGCGCCAGCAGCTTCGGGGGACAGGGTGGTGGCTACACCTTC
TRBJ1-6	TRBV4-1	.	few	CASSQKGGSYNSPLHF	TGCGCCAGCAGCCAGAAGGGAGGCTCCTATAATTCACCCCTCCACTTT
TRBJ2-7	TRBV29-1	.	many	CSAGGADNEQYF	TGCAGCGCCGGCGGGGCCGACAACGAGCAGTACTTC
TRBJ1-5	TRBV6-2/TRBV6-3	.	few	CATARDWGNQPQHF	TGTGCCACCGCTCGGGATTGGGGCAATCAGCCCCAGCATTTT
TRBJ2-5	TRBV19	.	.	CASSISQETQYF	TGTGCCAGTAGTATTTCCCAAGAGACCCAGTACTTC
TRBJ1-2	TRBV29-1	.	many	CSVERDWSGGYTF	TGCAGCGTTGAACGAGACTGGTCGGGGGGCTACACCTTC
TRBJ1-1	TRBV5-1	.	many	CASSFISLTANTEAFF	TGCGCCAGCAGCTTCATCTCCCTCACAGCGAACACTGAAGCTTTCTTT
TRBJ2-7	TRBV2	TRBD2	many	CASSKRLAGDYEQYF	TGTGCCAGCAGTAAGAGGCTAGCGGGGGACTACGAGCAGTACTTC
TRBJ1-2	TRBV7-9	.	few	CASSRGQPNYGYTF	TGTGCCAGCAGTAGGGGCCAACCTAACTATGGCTACACCTTC
TRBJ2-5	TRBV4-2	.	.	CASSQDHAWAF	TGTGCCAGCAGCCAAGATCACGCGTGGGCCTTC
TRBJ1-6	TRBV12-3/TRBV12-4	TRBD1	many	CATNRGQVNSPLHF	TGTGCCACCAACAGGGGGCAGGTTAATTCACCCCTCCACTTT
TRBJ1-1	TRBV20-1	.	few	CSARPGRMNTEAFF	TGCAGTGCTAGACCGGGACGGATGAACACTGAAGCTTTCTTT
TRBJ1-1	TRBV29-1	.	many	CSVGRVMDTEAFF	TGCAGCGTTGGTAGGGTAATGGACACTGAAGCTTTCTTT
TRBJ1-1	TRBV12-5	.	.	CASGLPLALGNTEAFF	TGTGCTAGTGGTTTGCCCCTTGCTTTGGGGAACACTGAAGCTTTCTTT
TRBJ1-5	TRBV6-2/TRBV6-3	.	.	CASTNGGGSNQPQHF	TGTGCCAGCACCAACGGGGGGGGTAGCAATCAGCCCCAGCATTTT
TRBJ2-7	TRBV25-1	TRBD1	.	CASSDPNRGPHEQYF	TGTGCCAGCAGTGACCCCAACAGGGGGCCCCACGAGCAGTACTTC